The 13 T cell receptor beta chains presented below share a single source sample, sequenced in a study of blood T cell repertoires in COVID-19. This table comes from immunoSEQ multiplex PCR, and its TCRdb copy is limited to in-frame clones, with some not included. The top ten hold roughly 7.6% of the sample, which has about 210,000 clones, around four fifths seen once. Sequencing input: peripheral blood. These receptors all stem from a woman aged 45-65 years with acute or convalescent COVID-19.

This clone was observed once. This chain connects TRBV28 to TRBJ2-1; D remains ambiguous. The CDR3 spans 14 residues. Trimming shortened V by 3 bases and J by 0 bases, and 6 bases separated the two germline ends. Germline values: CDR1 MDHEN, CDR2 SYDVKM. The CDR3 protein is CASSLPSSYNEQFF. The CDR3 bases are TGTGCCAGCAGTTTGCCGAGCTCCTACAATGAGCAGTTCTTC.

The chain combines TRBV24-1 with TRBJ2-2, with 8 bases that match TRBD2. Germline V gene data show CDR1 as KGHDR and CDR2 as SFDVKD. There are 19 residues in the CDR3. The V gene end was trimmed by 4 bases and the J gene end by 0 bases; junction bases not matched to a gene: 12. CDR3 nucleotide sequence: TGTGCCACCAGTGACTTGGACACTAGCGGAAATTCGAACACCGGGGAGCTGTTTTTT. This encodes CATSDLDTSGNSNTGELFF.

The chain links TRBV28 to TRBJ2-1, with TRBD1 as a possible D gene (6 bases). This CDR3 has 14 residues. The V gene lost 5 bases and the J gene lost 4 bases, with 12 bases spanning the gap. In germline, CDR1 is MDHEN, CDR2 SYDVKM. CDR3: CASSPGQKYNEQFF. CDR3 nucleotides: TGTGCCAGCAGTCCCGGACAGAAGTACAATGAGCAGTTCTTC. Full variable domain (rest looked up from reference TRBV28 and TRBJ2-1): DVKVTQSSRYLVKRTGEKVFLECVQDMDHENMFWYRQDPGLGLRLIYFSYDVKMKEKGDIPEGYSVSREKKERFSLILESASTNQTSMYLCASSPGQKYNEQFFGPGTRLTVL.

The CDR3 DNA is TGTGCCAGCAGTACCCTCCTATCAACTAATGAAAAACTGTTTTTT. Protein: CASSTLLSTNEKLFF. The V and J genes are TRBV27 and TRBJ1-4; no definite D call. Germline CDR1 and CDR2: MNHEY and SMNVEV (reference sequence). V was trimmed by 5 bases and J by 0 bases, leaving 10 bases between them. This CDR3 is 15 amino acids long.

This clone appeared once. The CDR3 nucleotides read TGTGCCTGGAGCCGTCAACAGCTCTTGGACGAGCAGTACTTC. This codes for CAWSRQQLLDEQYF. The chain combines TRBV30 with TRBJ2-7; D unclear. Germline V gives CDR1 GTSNPN, CDR2 SVGIG (reference sequence). The CDR3 is made up of 14 amino acids. V was shortened by 3 bases and J by 5 bases, with 17 bases between the two germline ends.

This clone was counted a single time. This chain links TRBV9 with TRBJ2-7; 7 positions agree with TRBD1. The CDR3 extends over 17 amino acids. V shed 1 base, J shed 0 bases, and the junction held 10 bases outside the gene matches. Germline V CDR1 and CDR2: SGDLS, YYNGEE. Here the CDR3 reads CASSVLNRDSFSYEQYF. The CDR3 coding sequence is TGTGCCAGCAGCGTATTGAACCGGGACAGTTTCTCCTACGAGCAGTACTTC.

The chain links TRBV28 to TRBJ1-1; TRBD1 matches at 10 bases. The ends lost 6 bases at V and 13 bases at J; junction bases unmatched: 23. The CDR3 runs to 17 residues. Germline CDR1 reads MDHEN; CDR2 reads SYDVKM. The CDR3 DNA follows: TGTGCCAGCAGATACTTACCGGGACAGGGGACCCTCACGGGGAATTTCTTT. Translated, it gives CASRYLPGQGTLTGNFF.

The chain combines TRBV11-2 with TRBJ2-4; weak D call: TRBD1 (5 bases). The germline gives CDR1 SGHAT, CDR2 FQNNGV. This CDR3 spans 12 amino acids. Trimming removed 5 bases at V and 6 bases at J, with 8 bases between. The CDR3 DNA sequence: TGTGCCAGCAGCAACGACAGAAACATTCAGTACTTC. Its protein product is CASSNDRNIQYF.

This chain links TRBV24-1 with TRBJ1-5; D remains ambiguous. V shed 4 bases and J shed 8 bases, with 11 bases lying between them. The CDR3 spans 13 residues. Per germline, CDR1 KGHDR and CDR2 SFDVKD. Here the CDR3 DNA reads TGTGCCACCAGTGAGTCTCCCGGGGAGCCCCAGCATTTT. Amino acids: CATSESPGEPQHF.

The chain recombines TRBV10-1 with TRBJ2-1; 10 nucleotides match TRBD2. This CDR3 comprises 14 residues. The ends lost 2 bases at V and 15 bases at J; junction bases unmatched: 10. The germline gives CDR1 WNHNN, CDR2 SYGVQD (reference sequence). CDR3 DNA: TGCGCCAGCAGTGAGCAGTTAGCGGGAGGAGCTCGGTTCTTC. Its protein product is CASSEQLAGGARFF.

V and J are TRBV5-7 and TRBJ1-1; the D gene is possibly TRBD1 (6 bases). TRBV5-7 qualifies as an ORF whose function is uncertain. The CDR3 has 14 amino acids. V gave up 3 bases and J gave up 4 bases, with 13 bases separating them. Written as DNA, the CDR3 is TGTGCCAGCAGCTCCTGTGAAGGGGGCACTGAAGCTTTCTTT. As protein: CASSSCEGGTEAFF.

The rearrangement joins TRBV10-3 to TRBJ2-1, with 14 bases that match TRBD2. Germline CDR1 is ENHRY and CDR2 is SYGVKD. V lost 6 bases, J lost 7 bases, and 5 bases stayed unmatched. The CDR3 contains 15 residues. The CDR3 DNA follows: TGTGCCATCAGGCCGACTAGCGGGAGGGCGAATGAGCAGTTCTTC. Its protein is CAIRPTSGRANEQFF.

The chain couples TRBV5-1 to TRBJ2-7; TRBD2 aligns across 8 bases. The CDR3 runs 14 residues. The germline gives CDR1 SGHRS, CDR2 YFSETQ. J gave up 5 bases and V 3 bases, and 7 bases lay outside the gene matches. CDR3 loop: CASSYRTSMDEQYF. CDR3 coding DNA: TGCGCCAGCAGCTATCGGACTAGCATGGACGAGCAGTACTTC.